The 17 T cell receptor beta chains below were found in one sample sequenced in a study of T cells after posttransplantation cyclophosphamide. Method: immunoSEQ multiplex PCR; TCRdb's copy keeps in-frame clones and lacks some. The repertoire shows 25,000 to 35,000 clones, none seen only once; the top ten take 4.8%. Material for sequencing was PBMCs. The origin of the receptors is a woman aged 30 to 39 in good health and a related stem cell transplant donor.

This clone was seen many times. The chain carries TRBV18 and TRBJ1-1, with 9 bases aligning to TRBD1. The trim removed 2 bases at V and 11 bases at J, leaving 15 bases unmatched. CDR3 length: 16 residues. Germline lookup yields CDR1 KGHSH and CDR2 LQKENI. CDR3 DNA: TGTGCCAGCTCACCAGTCCCGGGACAGGGATCGGGAGACGCTTTCTTT. Protein sequence: CASSPVPGQGSGDAFF.

In its sample, this clone was seen many times. The chain couples TRBV27 to TRBJ2-7; 7 bases line up with TRBD1. The germline V gene encodes CDR1 MNHEY and CDR2 SMNVEV (reference sequence). The CDR3 is 13 amino acids. V shed 3 bases and J 2 bases; nucleotides not matched to a gene: 1. DNA for the CDR3: TGTGCCAGCAGTTTGGGACAGACCTACGAGCAGTACTTC. Translated: CASSLGQTYEQYF.

This clone has more than one count but fewer than ten. This chain joins TRBV4-3 and TRBJ2-3, with 11 bases identical to TRBD1. The CDR3 runs to 16 residues. From germline, CDR1 is LGHNA and CDR2 YSLEER. Trimming took 1 base from V and 5 from J; bases not matched to a gene: 5. The CDR3 DNA reads TGCGCCAGCAGCCAAGGGGGACAGGGGGTAGGAGATACGCAGTATTTT. It translates to CASSQGGQGVGDTQYF.

This clone was found many times. The chain employs TRBV6-1 and TRBJ1-2, with TRBD1 matching 7 bases. V was clipped by 0 bases and J by 0 bases; unmatched bases: 4. Germline CDR1 is MNHNS and CDR2 is SASEGT. The CDR3 covers 16 residues. The CDR3 sequence: CASSEALTGANYGYTF. CDR3 nucleotide sequence: TGTGCCAGCAGTGAAGCTCTAACAGGGGCTAACTATGGCTACACCTTC.

In this sample, this clone turned up many times. V usage is TRBV5-1 and J usage is TRBJ2-3; the match to TRBD1 covers 7 bases. Germline CDR1 and CDR2: SGHRS and YFSETQ. J gave up 7 bases and V 0 bases, and 5 bases lay outside the gene matches. There are 14 residues in the CDR3. The CDR3: CASSLGQGKNTQYF. The CDR3 DNA sequence: TGCGCCAGCAGCTTGGGACAGGGTAAAAATACGCAGTATTTT.

A note on this clone: Other DNA sequences within the sample encode an identical CDR3. The rearrangement uses TRBV12-3 or TRBV12-4 and TRBJ1-5, with D possibly matching TRBD1 (6 bases). V was clipped by 6 bases and J by 2 bases, with 11 bases between them. This CDR3 contains 14 residues. The CDR3 coding sequence is TGTGCCAGCAGCTTACAGGGAGGCAATCAGCCCCAGCATTTT. Its protein product is CASSLQGGNQPQHF.

The V and J genes are TRBV4-1 and TRBJ2-7; D remains ambiguous. The CDR3 spans 16 residues. Trimming removed 0 bases at V and 1 base at J, with 13 bases between. Germline lookup yields CDR1 MGHRA and CDR2 YSYEKL. The chain's CDR3 is CASSQEIRRPSYEQYF. The DNA for the CDR3 is TGCGCCAGCAGCCAAGAAATCCGCAGGCCTTCCTACGAGCAGTACTTC.

This clone was seen only a few times. This rearrangement joins TRBV15 to TRBJ1-2, with D uncertain. The length of the CDR3 is 14 residues. Germline values: CDR1 LNHNV, CDR2 YYDKDF (reference sequence). Trimming removed 0 bases from V and 1 base from J, with 6 bases in between. In nucleotides, the CDR3 is TGTGCCACCAGCAGAGACAGGATTAACTATGGCTACACCTTC. It yields the protein CATSRDRINYGYTF.

The table lists this clone with many counts. The rearrangement links TRBV5-1 to TRBJ1-1, with 9 bases lining up with TRBD1. Losses at the gene ends were 10 bases for V and 3 bases for J; bases not matched to a gene: 7. There are 13 residues in the CDR3. Germline-derived CDR1 and CDR2 are SGHRS and YFSETQ. Written as DNA, the CDR3 is TGCGCCTCCCGGGACAGGGATTACACTGAAGCTTTCTTT. It is translated as CASRDRDYTEAFF.

The chain has TRBV29-1 and TRBJ2-3; 8 bases agree with TRBD2. There are 15 residues in the CDR3. The V and J ends lost 0 bases and 6 bases, in that order; junction bases with no gene match: 8. Looked up from germline, CDR1 is SQVTM and CDR2 is ANQGSEA. In DNA form, the CDR3 reads TGCAGCGTTGAAGATCGCGGGGGGCTCAGTGATACGCAGTATTTT. The encoded protein is CSVEDRGGLSDTQYF.

This clone was observed many times. The V and J genes are TRBV24-1 and TRBJ2-1, with 7 bases lining up with TRBD2. CDR3 length: 13 amino acids. From germline, CDR1 is KGHDR and CDR2 SFDVKD. The V segment lost 4 bases and the J segment 6 bases; nucleotides outside the gene matches: 2. The CDR3 DNA reads as TGTGCCACCAGTGAGGGGGGGGGCAATGAGCAGTTCTTC. Protein sequence: CATSEGGGNEQFF.

This clone was seen repeatedly, ten times or more. This chain joins TRBV6-6 and TRBJ1-2; 7 nucleotides align to TRBD1. This CDR3 has 13 amino acids. In germline, CDR1 is MNHNY, CDR2 SVGAGI (reference sequence). V shed 6 bases, J shed 4 bases, and the junction held 5 bases outside the gene matches. The CDR3 loop reads CASSTTGFYGYTF. CDR3 in DNA: TGTGCCAGCAGCACGACAGGGTTCTATGGCTACACCTTC.

The sample holds many counts of this clone. The chain recombines TRBV7-9 with TRBJ2-7, with 7 bases that match TRBD2. The CDR3 has 15 residues. V was pared by 4 bases and J by 0 bases, with 6 bases of the junction left unmatched. Germline CDR1 is SEHNR and CDR2 is FQNEAQ (reference sequence). The CDR3 protein is CASSSLAESSYEQYF. The CDR3 bases are TGTGCCAGCAGCTCCCTAGCGGAAAGCTCCTACGAGCAGTACTTC.

There are many counts of this clone. The chain has TRBV6-4 and TRBJ1-2, with 7 nucleotides matching TRBD1. Germline V gene sequence: CDR1 MRHNA, CDR2 SNTAGT. The CDR3 spans 12 residues. After removal of 5 bases from V and 8 bases from J, the junction contained 5 bases not matched to a gene. CDR3: CASSNRGWGYTF. The CDR3 DNA follows: TGTGCCAGCAGTAACAGGGGATGGGGCTACACCTTC.

This clone was observed a handful of times. The chain links TRBV15 to TRBJ2-5, with TRBD1 matching 8 bases. This CDR3 is built from 16 residues. Germline CDR1 is LNHNV and CDR2 is YYDKDF (reference sequence). V trimming: 1 base; J trimming: 3 bases; junction bases outside the gene matches: 7. DNA of the CDR3: TGTGCCACCAGCAGAGGCGGGACAGGAGACGAAGAGACCCAGTACTTC. As protein: CATSRGGTGDEETQYF. The entire variable domain, with the rest obtained from reference TRBV15 and TRBJ2-5, is as follows: DAMVIQNPRYQVTQFGKPVTLSCSQTLNHNVMYWYQQKSSQAPKLLFHYYDKDFNNEADTPDNFQSRRPNTSFCFLDIRSPGLGDTAMYLCATSRGGTGDEETQYFGPGTRLLVL.

There are many counts of this clone. V gene TRBV6-2 or TRBV6-3 combines with J gene TRBJ2-6; 12 bases map to TRBD2. There are 20 residues in the CDR3. The ends lost 2 bases at V and 0 bases at J; junction bases unmatched: 8. The germline V gene has CDR1 MNHEY and CDR2 SVGEGT. The CDR3 DNA reads TGTGCCAGCAGTTACGGATTGACTAGCGGGGGAAGCTCTGGGGCCAACGTCCTGACTTTC. It yields the protein CASSYGLTSGGSSGANVLTF.

This clone was observed a handful of times. The chain couples TRBV4-2 to TRBJ2-5, with D perhaps matching TRBD2 (6 bases). The length of the CDR3 is 14 residues. Germline V gene data show CDR1 as LGHNA and CDR2 as YNFKEQ. Trimming removed 1 base at V and 4 bases at J, with 10 bases between. This chain's CDR3 is CASSQAGVGETQYF. As DNA, the CDR3 is TGTGCCAGCAGCCAAGCGGGGGTCGGAGAGACCCAGTACTTC.